This T cell receptor (beta chain) was found in a study of PD-1 blockade in mismatch repair-deficient tumors. Overall study: Patients had about a dozen mismatch repair-deficient cancer types and were previously treated and progressing.

V gave up 0 bases and J gave up 4 bases; unmatched junction bases: 3. This CDR3 has 15 residues. Germline V CDR1 and CDR2: MNHEY, SMNVEV (reference sequence). Clones were read by immunoSEQ multiplex PCR, and TCRdb kept only the in-frame ones, dropping some. The sample has about 68,000 clones, 60% to 80% seen once. The rearrangement joins TRBV27 to TRBJ2-1; TRBD1 matches 7 bases. The source was peripheral blood, collected 2 weeks after starting pembrolizumab. This clonotype was obtained from an adult with mismatch repair-deficient cancer. CDR3 protein: CASSLSPDRYNEQFF. The DNA for the CDR3 is TGTGCCAGCAGTTTATCACCGGACAGGTACAATGAGCAGTTCTTC.